This T cell receptor beta chain was sequenced during a study of T cell responses to AZD1222 COVID-19 vaccine. Study conclusions and caveats: The sample set comprised mostly white British donors with more females, and clonal diversity was possibly underestimated. Nearly half of the spike-specific TCRs reportedly recognize variant regions that carry no mutations. With dominance at 160-218 and 743-854, vaccine-associated CD4 TCRs spanned spike. Repertoires were obtained solely post-peak T cell response.

Remarks on this clone: Its antigen is unknown.

Some clones are missing from TCRdb's copy, which holds only in-frame ones; the method was immunoSEQ multiplex PCR. The table has fewer than 200,000 clones, approximately 92% seen once. This sample comprised peripheral blood, obtained on day 0 of AZD1222 vaccination. This TCR was sampled from an adult in good health.

CDR3 protein: CASSADRAYNEQFF. In DNA form, the CDR3 reads TGCGCCAGCAGCGCAGACAGGGCTTACAATGAGCAGTTCTTC. The chain combines TRBV5-1 with TRBJ2-1; 7 bases align to TRBD1. The CDR3 length is 14 residues. J lost 4 bases, V lost 4 bases, and 5 bases had no gene match. The germline CDR1 and CDR2 sequences are SGHRS and YFSETQ. The whole variable domain, remainder taken from reference TRBV5-1 and TRBJ2-1, is KAGVTQTPRYLIKTRGQQVTLSCSPISGHRSVSWYQQTPGQGLQFLFEYFSETQRNKGNFPGRFSGRQFSNSRSEMNVSTLELGDSALYLCASSADRAYNEQFFGPGTRLTVL.